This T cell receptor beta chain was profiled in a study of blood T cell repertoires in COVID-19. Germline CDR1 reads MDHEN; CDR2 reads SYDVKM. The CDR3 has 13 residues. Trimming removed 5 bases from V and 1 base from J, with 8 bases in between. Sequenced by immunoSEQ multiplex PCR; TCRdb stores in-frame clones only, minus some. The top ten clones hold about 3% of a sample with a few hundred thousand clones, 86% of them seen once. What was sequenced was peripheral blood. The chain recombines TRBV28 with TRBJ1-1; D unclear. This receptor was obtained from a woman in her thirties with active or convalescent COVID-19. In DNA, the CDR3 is TGTGCCAGCAGTATAACGGGGAACACTGAAGCTTTCTTT. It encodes CASSITGNTEAFF.